This T cell receptor (beta chain) emerged from a study of cytomegalovirus exposure and HLA in healthy donors. The method was immunoSEQ multiplex PCR; TCRdb's version includes in-frame clones alone and lacks a portion of them. The sample contains about 130,000 clones, 88% of which appear only once. The CDR3 length is 14 residues. V shed 2 bases and J shed 1 base, with 8 bases lying between them. CDR1 and CDR2 from the germline V gene are MGHRA and YSYEKL. The sequence derives from a man aged 25-40 years in good health and CMV-seronegative. Sequenced material: PBMCs. The chain links TRBV4-1 to TRBJ2-5; unclear D gene. Written as DNA, the CDR3 is TGCGCCAGCAGCCAACAGGCCGCCCAAGAGACCCAGTACTTC. Translation: CASSQQAAQETQYF.